This note documents a single T cell receptor beta chain sequence. Its antigen is unidentified. These data come from a study of PD-1 blockade in classical Hodgkin lymphoma. Broader study findings: Reports described newly diagnosed patients as having lower baseline TCR diversity than healthy donors.

The CDR3 runs 15 residues. Trimming removed 4 bases from V and 4 bases from J; junction bases left unmatched: 9. CDR1 and CDR2 (germline): LNHNV, YYDKDF (reference sequence). This sample's time point: cycle 4 day 1 (C4D1), after 6 weeks of nivolumab. Relapse was seen in all patients after autologous stem cell transplantation, and brentuximab vedotin exposure was variable. Profiled with immunoSEQ multiplex PCR; TCRdb holds only in-frame clones, not every one. The top ten clones hold 6.2% of a sample with about 24,000 clones, roughly four fifths of them seen once. The gene calls are TRBV15 and TRBJ2-7; TRBD1 matches at 8 bases. Sequenced here: peripheral blood mononuclear cells (PBMCs), sampled before the fourth cycle of nivolumab. The source is a human donor with classical Hodgkin lymphoma. The CDR3 DNA reads as TGTGCCACCAGCAAAGAGAGGGACAGGTTTTACGAGCAGTACTTC. Its protein product is CATSKERDRFYEQYF.